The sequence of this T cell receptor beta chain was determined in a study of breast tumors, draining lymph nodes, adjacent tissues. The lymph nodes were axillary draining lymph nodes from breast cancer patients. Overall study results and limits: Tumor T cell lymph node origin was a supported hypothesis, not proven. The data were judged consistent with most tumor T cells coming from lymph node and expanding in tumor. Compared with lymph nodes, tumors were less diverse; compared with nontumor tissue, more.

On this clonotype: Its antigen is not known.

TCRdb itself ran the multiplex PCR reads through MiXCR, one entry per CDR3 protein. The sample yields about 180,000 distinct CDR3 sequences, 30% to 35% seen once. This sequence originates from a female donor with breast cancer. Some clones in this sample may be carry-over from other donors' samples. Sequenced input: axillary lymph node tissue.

CDR3 DNA: TGCAGTGCTCCGGGACTAGCGGGGGATAGTTATAAAGATGCCAAAAACATTCAGTACTTC. Translation gives CSAPGLAGDSYKDAKNIQYF. The J gene is TRBJ2-4, the V gene TRBV20-1; 14 nucleotides agree with TRBD2. CDR3 length: 20 amino acids. J gave up 1 base and V 5 bases, and 16 bases lay outside the gene matches. Per the germline V gene, CDR1 is DFQATT and CDR2 is SNEGSKA (reference sequence).